Each of the 11 T cell receptor beta chains below was sequenced from the same sample in a study of shared clonotypes between healthy human individuals. Here immunoSEQ multiplex PCR was the method, and the copy in TCRdb shows in-frame clones only, minus some. The repertoire consists of 400,000 to 500,000 clones, with approximately 80% occurring once and the leading ten covering 13%. Sequenced: PBMCs. Receptors originate from a woman in her thirties or forties in good health. Some clones in this sample may be carry-over from other donors' samples.

This rearrangement joins TRBV27 to TRBJ2-1; D assignment may be TRBD1 or TRBD2 (5 bases each). With 6 bases removed from V and 5 bases from J, the gap between germline ends came to 8 bases. CDR1 MNHEY and CDR2 SMNVEV come from the germline V gene (reference sequence). This CDR3 contains 12 residues. The CDR3 reads CASRVGDNEQFF. CDR3 nucleotide sequence: TGTGCCAGCAGGGTGGGGGACAATGAGCAGTTCTTC.

Only a few counts were recorded for this clone. The chain employs TRBV6-6 and TRBJ1-1, with D maybe TRBD1 (6 bases). Trimming stripped 4 bases from V and 1 base from J, with 13 bases between. Germline V gene data show CDR1 as MNHNY and CDR2 as SVGAGI (reference sequence). There are 15 residues in the CDR3. This chain's CDR3 is CASSFQGLTNTEAFF. The CDR3 coding sequence is TGTGCCAGCAGTTTCCAGGGGTTAACGAACACTGAAGCTTTCTTT.

J is TRBJ2-2 and V is TRBV11-2; no firm D call. Germline V gives CDR1 SGHAT, CDR2 FQNNGV. V gave up 0 bases and J gave up 6 bases, with 14 bases separating them. The CDR3 runs 16 residues. The CDR3 loop reads CASSLDWLVGSGELFF. In DNA, the CDR3 is TGTGCCAGCAGCTTAGATTGGCTAGTAGGTTCCGGGGAGCTGTTTTTT.

V gene TRBV7-9 combines with J gene TRBJ2-2; D tentatively fits TRBD1 or TRBD2 (6 bases each). The V end lost 5 bases, the J end lost 2 bases, and 15 bases lay between the germline ends. Looked up from germline, CDR1 is SEHNR and CDR2 is FQNEAQ (reference sequence). There are 16 residues in the CDR3. CDR3 residues: CASSPGAGDNTGELFF. Written as DNA, the CDR3 is TGTGCCAGCAGCCCGGGAGCAGGGGACAACACCGGGGAGCTGTTTTTT.

This clone has a handful of counts. Written as DNA, the CDR3 is TGTGCCAGCAGCGTAGACCCAGGGGGTACTGAAGCTTTCTTT. It translates to CASSVDPGGTEAFF. The chain is built from TRBV9 and TRBJ1-1, with TRBD1 identical over 7 bases. Losses at the gene ends were 0 bases for V and 5 bases for J; bases not matched to a gene: 4. The CDR3 is made up of 14 amino acids. Germline V gives CDR1 SGDLS, CDR2 YYNGEE. The variable domain in full, with the rest retrieved from reference TRBV9 and TRBJ1-1, is DSGVTQTPKHLITATGQRVTLRCSPRSGDLSVYWYQQSLDQGLQFLIQYYNGEERAKGNILERFSAQQFPDLHSELNLSSLELGDSALYFCASSVDPGGTEAFFGQGTRLTVV.

The chain combines TRBV7-3 with TRBJ2-3; maybe TRBD1 (5 bases). This CDR3 is 14 amino acids long. V was trimmed by 2 bases and J by 2 bases, leaving 8 bases between them. Germline lookup yields CDR1 SGHTA and CDR2 FQGTGA. CDR3 sequence reads: CASSLARDTDTQYF. CDR3 bases: TGTGCCAGCAGCTTAGCCAGGGACACAGATACGCAGTATTTT.

This clone came up many times. The genes are TRBV4-3 and TRBJ1-2; no clear D. CDR1 and CDR2 (germline): LGHNA, YSLEER. Between the trimmed V and J ends, which lost 0 bases and 1 base, there was a span of 6 bases. The CDR3 runs 14 residues. CDR3 in DNA: TGCGCCAGCAGCCAAGACAGGAGTAACTATGGCTACACCTTC. Translated: CASSQDRSNYGYTF.

Worth noting for this clone: Mismatch with germline at one junction end may stem from a read error. The sample has other DNA sequences that encode this CDR3 too. V gene TRBV30 combines with J gene TRBJ1-1; D not certain. There are 11 residues in the CDR3. The V gene's germline CDR1 is GTSNPN and CDR2 SVGIG (reference sequence). The CDR3 DNA reads as TGTGCCTGGAGTGTGAGCACTGAAGCTTTCTTC. It specifies CAWSVSTEAFF. Complete variable domain (other parts from reference TRBV30 and TRBJ1-1): SQTIHQWPATLVQPVGSPLSLECTVEGTSNPNLYWYRQAAGRGLQLLFYSVGIGQISSEVPQNLSASRPQDRQFILSSKKLLLSDSGFYLCAWSVSTEAFFGQGTRLTVV.

The gene calls are TRBV5-6 and TRBJ1-2, with D unresolved. Trimming left V 3 bases short and J 4 bases short, with 10 bases between. CDR3 size: 13 residues. In germline, CDR1 is SGHDT, CDR2 YYEEEE. The CDR3 is CASSSRSGYGYTF. In DNA form, the CDR3 reads TGTGCCAGCAGCTCCCGTAGTGGCTATGGCTACACCTTC.

This clone was counted only a few times. The chain is built from TRBV7-6 and TRBJ2-3; possible D gene TRBD1, 5 bases. The CDR3 has 14 amino acids. Germline CDR1 and CDR2: SGHVS and FNYEAQ. Trimming left V 7 bases short and J 5 bases short, with 16 bases between. The CDR3 DNA sequence: TGTGCCAGCACGAGTAGGGGTTTAGGAGATACGCAGTATTTT. Amino acids: CASTSRGLGDTQYF.

The CDR3: CASRTLSGINSYEQYF. DNA of the CDR3: TGTGCCAGCAGAACCCTTAGCGGGATAAACTCCTACGAGCAGTACTTC. V gene TRBV28 combines with J gene TRBJ2-7; 8 bases agree with TRBD2. This CDR3 spans 16 amino acids. Unmatched junction bases numbered 10, after V lost 6 bases and J lost 0 bases. Germline CDR1 reads MDHEN; CDR2 reads SYDVKM.